These T cell receptor beta chains were read from a single sample in a study of neoadjuvant anti-PD-1 for oral cavity cancer. Sequencing was performed with immunoSEQ multiplex PCR; in TCRdb, only in-frame clones are kept and a portion is missing. The sample contains fewer than 40,000 clones, about 86% of which appear only once. The source material was PBMCs, sampled before nivolumab (anti-PD-1) treatment. The source is a person aged 35-79 years with oral cavity squamous cell carcinoma. CDR3s include the opening cysteine and the closing phenylalanine or tryptophan. Fields, in order: D gene, J gene, V gene, CDR3 protein. A D gene is named only where the DNA matches it firmly.

d_call: -
j_call: TRBJ2-3
v_call: TRBV7-7
cdr3_aa: CASSLGQGVSDTQYF

d_call: -
j_call: TRBJ1-2
v_call: TRBV7-2
cdr3_aa: CASSLGGTNLDYGYTF

d_call: -
j_call: TRBJ2-1
v_call: TRBV27
cdr3_aa: CASSLSVGLARSEQFF

d_call: -
j_call: TRBJ2-2
v_call: TRBV9
cdr3_aa: CASSPNADTGTGELFF

d_call: TRBD2
j_call: TRBJ2-2
v_call: TRBV4-3
cdr3_aa: CASSLQSGGTNTGELFF

d_call: TRBD1
j_call: TRBJ2-3
v_call: TRBV5-1
cdr3_aa: CASSWRWTGEFTDTQYF

d_call: TRBD1
j_call: TRBJ2-2
v_call: TRBV11-3
cdr3_aa: CASSLGRGRVTGELFF

d_call: -
j_call: TRBJ2-3
v_call: TRBV15
cdr3_aa: CATSSGTTDTQYF

d_call: -
j_call: TRBJ1-4
v_call: TRBV14
cdr3_aa: CASSQESRTNEKLFF

d_call: -
j_call: TRBJ2-7
v_call: TRBV4-2
cdr3_aa: CASSQTIFYEQYF

d_call: TRBD1
j_call: TRBJ2-5
v_call: TRBV5-1
cdr3_aa: CASSLVPGGQETQYF

d_call: -
j_call: TRBJ1-4
v_call: TRBV4-2
cdr3_aa: CASSQYRVEKLFF

d_call: TRBD2
j_call: TRBJ2-7
v_call: TRBV7-3
cdr3_aa: CASSQGLAGSSYEQYF

d_call: -
j_call: TRBJ2-2
v_call: TRBV7-2
cdr3_aa: CASSSVLTGELFF